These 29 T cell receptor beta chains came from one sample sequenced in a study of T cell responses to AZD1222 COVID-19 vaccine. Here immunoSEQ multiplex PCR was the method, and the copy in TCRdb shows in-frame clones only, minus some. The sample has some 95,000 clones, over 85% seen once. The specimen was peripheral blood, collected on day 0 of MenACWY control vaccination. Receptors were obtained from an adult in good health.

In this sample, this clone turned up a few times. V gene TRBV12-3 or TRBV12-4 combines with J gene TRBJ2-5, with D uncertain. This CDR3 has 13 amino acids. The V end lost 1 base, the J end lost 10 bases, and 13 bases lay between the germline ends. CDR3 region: CASSLGLLVVQYF. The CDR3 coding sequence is TGTGCCAGCAGTTTAGGTCTGTTGGTGGTCCAGTACTTC.

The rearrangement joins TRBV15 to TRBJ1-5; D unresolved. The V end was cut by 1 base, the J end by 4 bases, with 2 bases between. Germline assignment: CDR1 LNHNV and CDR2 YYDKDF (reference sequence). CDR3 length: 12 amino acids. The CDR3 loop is CATSRANQPQHF. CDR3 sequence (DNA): TGTGCCACCAGCAGAGCGAATCAGCCCCAGCATTTT. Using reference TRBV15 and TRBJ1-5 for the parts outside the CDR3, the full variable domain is DAMVIQNPRYQVTQFGKPVTLSCSQTLNHNVMYWYQQKSSQAPKLLFHYYDKDFNNEADTPDNFQSRRPNTSFCFLDIRSPGLGDTAMYLCATSRANQPQHFGDGTRLSIL.

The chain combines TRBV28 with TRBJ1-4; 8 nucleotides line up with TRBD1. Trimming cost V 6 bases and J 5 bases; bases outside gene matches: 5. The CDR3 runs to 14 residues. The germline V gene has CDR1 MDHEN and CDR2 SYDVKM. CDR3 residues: CASSTGTGNEKLFF. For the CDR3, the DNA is TGTGCCAGCAGCACCGGGACAGGCAATGAAAAACTGTTTTTT.

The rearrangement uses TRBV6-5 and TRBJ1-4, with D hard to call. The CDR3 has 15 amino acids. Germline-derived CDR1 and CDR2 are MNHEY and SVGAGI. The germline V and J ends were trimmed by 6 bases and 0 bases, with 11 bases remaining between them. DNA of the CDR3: TGTGCCAGCAGCAGACGTGGGGCAACTAATGAAAAACTGTTTTTT. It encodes CASSRRGATNEKLFF.

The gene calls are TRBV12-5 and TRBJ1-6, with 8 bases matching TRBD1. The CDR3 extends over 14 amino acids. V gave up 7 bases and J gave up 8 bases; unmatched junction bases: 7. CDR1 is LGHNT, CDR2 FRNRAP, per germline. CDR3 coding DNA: TGTGCTAGTGCCGGCCAGGGGGCTTATTCACCCCTCCACTTT. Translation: CASAGQGAYSPLHF.

The CDR3 is CASSERGLQPQHF. The CDR3 nucleotides are TGTGCCAGCAGTGAAAGGGGGCTGCAGCCCCAGCATTTT. The chain employs TRBV6-1 and TRBJ1-5, with 7 bases identical to TRBD1. Germline values: CDR1 MNHNS, CDR2 SASEGT. V dropped 2 bases and J dropped 7; count of bases not matched to a gene: 2. The CDR3 sequence is 13 residues long.

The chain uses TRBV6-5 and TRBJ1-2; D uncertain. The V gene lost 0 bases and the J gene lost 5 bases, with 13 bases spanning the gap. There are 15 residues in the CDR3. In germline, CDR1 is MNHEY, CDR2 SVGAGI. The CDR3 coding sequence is TGTGCCAGCAGTTACTCGAAGGGTTTTACTTATGGCTACACCTTC. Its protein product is CASSYSKGFTYGYTF.

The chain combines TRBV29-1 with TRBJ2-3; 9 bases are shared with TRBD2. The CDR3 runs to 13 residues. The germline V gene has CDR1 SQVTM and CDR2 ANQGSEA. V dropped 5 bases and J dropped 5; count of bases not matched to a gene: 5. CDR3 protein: CSVKGLALDTQYF. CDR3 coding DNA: TGCAGCGTTAAGGGACTAGCATTAGATACGCAGTATTTT.

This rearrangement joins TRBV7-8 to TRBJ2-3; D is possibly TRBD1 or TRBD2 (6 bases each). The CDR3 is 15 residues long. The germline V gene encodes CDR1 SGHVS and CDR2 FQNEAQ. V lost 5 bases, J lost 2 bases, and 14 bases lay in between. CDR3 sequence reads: CASSPVTGATDTQYF. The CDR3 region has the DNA TGTGCCAGCAGCCCGGTAACGGGGGCCACAGATACGCAGTATTTT.

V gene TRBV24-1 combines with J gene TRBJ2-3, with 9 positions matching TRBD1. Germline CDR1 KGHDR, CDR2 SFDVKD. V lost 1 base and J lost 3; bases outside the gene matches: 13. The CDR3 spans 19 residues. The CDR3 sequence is CATSDFVTGGLPGTDTQYF. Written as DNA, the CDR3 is TGTGCCACCAGTGATTTTGTGACAGGGGGTTTGCCAGGGACAGATACGCAGTATTTT.

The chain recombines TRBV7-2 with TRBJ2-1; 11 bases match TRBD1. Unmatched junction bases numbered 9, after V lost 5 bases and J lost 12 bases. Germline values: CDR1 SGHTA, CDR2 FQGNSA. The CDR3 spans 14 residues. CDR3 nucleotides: TGTGCCAGCAGCATTGGGACAGGGGGAGGTGGGCAGTTCTTC. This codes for CASSIGTGGGGQFF.

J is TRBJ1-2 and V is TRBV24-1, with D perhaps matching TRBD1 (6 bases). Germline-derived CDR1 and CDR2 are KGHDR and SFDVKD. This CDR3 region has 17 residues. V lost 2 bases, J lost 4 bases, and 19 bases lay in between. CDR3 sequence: CATSDSRRQEGGYGYTF. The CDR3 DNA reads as TGTGCCACCAGTGATTCACGCCGACAGGAAGGGGGCTATGGCTACACCTTC.

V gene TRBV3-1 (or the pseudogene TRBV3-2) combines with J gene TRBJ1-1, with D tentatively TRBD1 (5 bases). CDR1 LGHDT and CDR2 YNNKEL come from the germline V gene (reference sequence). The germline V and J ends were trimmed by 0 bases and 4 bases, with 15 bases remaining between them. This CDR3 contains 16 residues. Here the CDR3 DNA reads TGTGCCAGCAGCCAAGAGGTATTATCAGGGAGCACTGAAGCTTTCTTT. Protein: CASSQEVLSGSTEAFF.

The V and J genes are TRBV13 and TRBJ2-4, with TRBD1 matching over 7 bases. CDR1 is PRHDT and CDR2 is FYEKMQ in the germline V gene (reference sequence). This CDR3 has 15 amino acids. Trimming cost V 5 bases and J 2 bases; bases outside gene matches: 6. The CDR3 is CASSQTGQSKNIQYF. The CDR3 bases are TGTGCCAGCAGCCAAACGGGACAGTCCAAAAACATTCAGTACTTC. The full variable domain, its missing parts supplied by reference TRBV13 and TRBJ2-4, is AAGVIQSPRHLIKEKRETATLKCYPIPRHDTVYWYQQGPGQDPQFLISFYEKMQSDKGSIPDRFSAQQFSDYHSELNMSSLELGDSALYFCASSQTGQSKNIQYFGAGTRLSVL.

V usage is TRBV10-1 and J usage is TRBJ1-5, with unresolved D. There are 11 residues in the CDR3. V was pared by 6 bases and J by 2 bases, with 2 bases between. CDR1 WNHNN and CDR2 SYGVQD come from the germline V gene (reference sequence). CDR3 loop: CASRGNQPQHF. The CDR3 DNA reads TGCGCCAGCAGGGGCAATCAGCCCCAGCATTTT.

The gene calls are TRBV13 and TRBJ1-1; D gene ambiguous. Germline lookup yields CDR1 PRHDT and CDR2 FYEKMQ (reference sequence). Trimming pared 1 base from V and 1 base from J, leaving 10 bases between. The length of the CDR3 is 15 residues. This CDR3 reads CASSLDPWKNTEAFF. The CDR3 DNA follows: TGTGCCAGCAGCTTAGATCCGTGGAAGAACACTGAAGCTTTCTTT.

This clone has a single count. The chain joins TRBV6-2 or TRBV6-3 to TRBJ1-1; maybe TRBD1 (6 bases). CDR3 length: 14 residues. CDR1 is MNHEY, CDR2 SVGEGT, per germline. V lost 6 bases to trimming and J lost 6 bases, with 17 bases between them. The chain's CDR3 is CASSPQGIGSEAFF. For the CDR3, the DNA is TGTGCCAGCAGCCCGCAGGGGATTGGCTCTGAAGCTTTCTTT.

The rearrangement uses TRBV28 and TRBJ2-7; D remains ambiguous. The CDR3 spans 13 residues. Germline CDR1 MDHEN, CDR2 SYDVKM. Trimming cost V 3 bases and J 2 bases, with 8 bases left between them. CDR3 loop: CASSFEETYEQYF. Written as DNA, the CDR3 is TGTGCCAGCAGTTTTGAGGAAACCTACGAGCAGTACTTC.

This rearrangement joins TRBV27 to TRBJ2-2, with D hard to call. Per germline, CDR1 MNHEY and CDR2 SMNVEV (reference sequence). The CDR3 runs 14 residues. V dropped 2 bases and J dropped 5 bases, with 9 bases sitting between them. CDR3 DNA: TGTGCCAGCAGTTTAAGTTCGGGTACCGGGGAGCTGTTTTTT. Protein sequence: CASSLSSGTGELFF.

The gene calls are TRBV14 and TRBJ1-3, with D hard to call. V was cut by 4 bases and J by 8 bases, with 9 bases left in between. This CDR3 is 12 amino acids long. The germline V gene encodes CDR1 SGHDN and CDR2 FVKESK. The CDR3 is CASSPLGHTIYF. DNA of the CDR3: TGTGCCAGCAGCCCGCTGGGCCACACCATATATTTT.

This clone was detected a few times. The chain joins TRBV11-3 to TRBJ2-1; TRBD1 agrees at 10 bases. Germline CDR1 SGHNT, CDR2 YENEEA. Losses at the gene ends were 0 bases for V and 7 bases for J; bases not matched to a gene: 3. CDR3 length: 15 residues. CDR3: CASSLEWTGGNEQFF. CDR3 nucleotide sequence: TGTGCCAGCAGCTTAGAGTGGACAGGGGGGAATGAGCAGTTCTTC.

The CDR3 sequence is CASSQGSGVEQFF. CDR3 coding DNA: TGTGCCAGCAGCCAAGGGTCCGGGGTTGAGCAGTTCTTC. The chain joins TRBV3-1 (or the pseudogene TRBV3-2) to TRBJ2-1; the D gene is possibly TRBD2 (5 bases). V was clipped by 1 base and J by 9 bases, with 10 bases between them. CDR1 and CDR2 (germline): LGHDT, YNNKEL (reference sequence). The CDR3 extends over 13 amino acids.

For the CDR3, the DNA is TGCGCCAGCAGCCAAGGTGGGACGGATGGCTACACCTTC. Translation: CASSQGGTDGYTF. The rearrangement joins TRBV4-3 to TRBJ1-2, with TRBD1 as a possible D gene (5 bases). The germline gives CDR1 LGHNA, CDR2 YSLEER. V lost 1 base, J lost 6 bases, and 9 bases lay in between. This CDR3 contains 13 residues.

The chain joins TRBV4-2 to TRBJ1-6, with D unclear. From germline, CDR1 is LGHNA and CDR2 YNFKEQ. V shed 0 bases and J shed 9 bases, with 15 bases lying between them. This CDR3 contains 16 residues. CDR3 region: CASSQDGSSLGSPLHF. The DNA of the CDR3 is TGTGCCAGCAGCCAAGATGGGTCGAGCTTAGGTTCACCCCTCCACTTT.

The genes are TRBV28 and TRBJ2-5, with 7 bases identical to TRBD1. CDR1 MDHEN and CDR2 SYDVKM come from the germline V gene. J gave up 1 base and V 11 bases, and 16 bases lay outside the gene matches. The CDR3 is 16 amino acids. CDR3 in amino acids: CAASSEVGTAQETQYF. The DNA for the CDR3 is TGTGCCGCCAGCAGTGAGGTCGGGACAGCCCAAGAGACCCAGTACTTC.

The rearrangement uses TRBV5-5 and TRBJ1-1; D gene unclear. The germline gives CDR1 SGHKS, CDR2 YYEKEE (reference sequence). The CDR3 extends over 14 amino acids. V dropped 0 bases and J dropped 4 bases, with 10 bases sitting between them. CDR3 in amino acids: CASSLEGSGTEAFF. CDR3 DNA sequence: TGTGCCAGCAGCTTGGAAGGGAGTGGCACTGAAGCTTTCTTT.

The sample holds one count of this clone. CDR3 DNA sequence: TGTGCCACCAGCAGAGATATCTTTGATCTTACAGGTAATCAGCCCCAGCATTTT. The encoded protein is CATSRDIFDLTGNQPQHF. The chain recombines TRBV15 with TRBJ1-5; D is perhaps TRBD1 (5 bases). This CDR3 is 18 amino acids long. Per the germline V gene, CDR1 is LNHNV and CDR2 is YYDKDF (reference sequence). V shed 0 bases and J shed 4 bases, with 19 bases lying between them.

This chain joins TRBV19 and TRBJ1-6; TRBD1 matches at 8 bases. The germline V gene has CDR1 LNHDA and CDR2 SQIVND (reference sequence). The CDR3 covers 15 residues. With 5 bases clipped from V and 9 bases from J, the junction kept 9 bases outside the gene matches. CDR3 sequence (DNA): TGTGCCAGTAGTCCCAGCGCAGGGGGCATTTCACCCCTCCACTTT. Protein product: CASSPSAGGISPLHF.

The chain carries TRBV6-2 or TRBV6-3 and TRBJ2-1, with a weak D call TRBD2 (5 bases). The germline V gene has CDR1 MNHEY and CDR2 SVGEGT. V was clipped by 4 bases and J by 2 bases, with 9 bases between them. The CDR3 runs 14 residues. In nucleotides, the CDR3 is TGTGCCAGCAGTTTCATGGGAGCCTACAATGAGCAGTTCTTC. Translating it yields CASSFMGAYNEQFF.